A single sample is the source of the 29 T cell receptor beta chains below, sequenced in a study of human T cells and chemical hapten exposure. TCRdb called the RACE reads again in MiXCR, with one record for every CDR3 protein. The sample carries about 110,000 distinct CDR3 sequences, roughly 12% recorded once. Time point indicated: pre-sensitization, week 0. Treatment specified: therapeutic diphenylcyclopropenone sensitization with weekly scalp DPC. The sample consisted of whole blood, taken in connection with sensitization to the hapten diphenylcyclopropenone (DPC). The receptors derive from a woman aged 45-60 years with alopecia areata. Some clones in this sample may be carry-over from other donors' samples.

CDR3 amino acids: CASSLGGRTGSGANVLTF. The CDR3 nucleotides read TGTGCCAGCAGCTTAGGGGGAAGAACAGGGTCTGGGGCCAACGTCCTGACTTTC. The chain links TRBV7-9 to TRBJ2-6; a weak D match, TRBD1 (6 bases). From germline, CDR1 is SEHNR and CDR2 FQNEAQ (reference sequence). Trimming pared 1 base from V and 1 base from J, leaving 14 bases between. CDR3 size: 18 residues.

This clonotype was detected a few times. The chain joins TRBV7-6 to TRBJ2-2, with 9 positions matching TRBD1. The ends lost 7 bases at V and 0 bases at J; junction bases unmatched: 6. Germline assignment: CDR1 SGHVS and CDR2 FNYEAQ. The CDR3 contains 16 residues. The CDR3 region has the DNA TGTGCCAGCATACTGGGGACAGGGACGAACACCGGGGAGCTGTTTTTT. Its protein is CASILGTGTNTGELFF.

This clonotype came up a few times. The rearrangement links TRBV18 to TRBJ2-5; no clear D. This CDR3 region has 15 residues. Trimming removed 3 bases at V and 1 base at J, with 12 bases between. Germline lookup yields CDR1 KGHSH and CDR2 LQKENI. The CDR3 loop reads CASSPGTPGQETQYF. Written as DNA, the CDR3 is TGTGCCAGCTCACCGGGCACCCCGGGCCAAGAGACCCAGTACTTC.

This clonotype was detected a few times. This chain joins TRBV7-2 and TRBJ2-1, with 12 bases fitting TRBD1. The CDR3 consists of 15 residues. Germline CDR1 and CDR2: SGHTA and FQGNSA. V gave up 9 bases and J gave up 7 bases; unmatched junction bases: 10. CDR3 loop: CASGAGQGAFNEQFF. CDR3 coding DNA: TGTGCCAGTGGAGCGGGACAGGGGGCATTTAATGAGCAGTTCTTC.

This clonotype was detected only a few times. The rearrangement uses TRBV6-1 and TRBJ2-7, with TRBD2 matching 7 bases. The length of the CDR3 is 15 residues. The V and J ends lost 2 bases and 0 bases, in that order; junction bases with no gene match: 4. Looked up from germline, CDR1 is MNHNS and CDR2 is SASEGT. This CDR3 reads CASSETGGSSYEQYF. The CDR3 DNA reads TGTGCCAGCAGTGAAACGGGGGGTAGCTCCTACGAGCAGTACTTC.

In this sample, this clonotype turned up a few times. The gene calls are TRBV7-9 and TRBJ2-5; D is unresolved. Trimming took off 2 bases at V and 5 bases at J, with 12 bases between the two ends. Germline V CDR1 and CDR2: SEHNR, FQNEAQ (reference sequence). The length of the CDR3 is 14 residues. This chain's CDR3 is CASSLMRLRETQYF. Here the CDR3 DNA reads TGTGCCAGCAGCTTAATGAGACTCCGGGAGACCCAGTACTTC.

V usage is TRBV11-3 and J usage is TRBJ1-1; D is unresolved. Trimming took off 0 bases at V and 3 bases at J, with 8 bases between the two ends. CDR1 SGHNT and CDR2 YENEEA come from the germline V gene. This CDR3 is 14 amino acids long. CDR3 residues: CASSLDTTHTEAFF. For the CDR3, the DNA is TGTGCCAGCAGCTTAGACACAACCCACACTGAAGCTTTCTTT. Looking up the rest from reference TRBV11-3 and TRBJ1-1 gives the full variable domain: EAGVVQSPRYKIIEKKQPVAFWCNPISGHNTLYWYLQNLGQGPELLIRYENEEAVDDSQLPKDRFSAERLKGVDSTLKIQPAELGDSAVYLCASSLDTTHTEAFFGQGTRLTVV.

The gene calls are TRBV12-3 or TRBV12-4 and TRBJ1-2; 9 bases are a match to TRBD1. V was pared by 6 bases and J by 4 bases, with 9 bases of the junction left unmatched. This CDR3 region has 15 residues. In DNA form, the CDR3 reads TGTGCCAGCAGGTATACAGGGGGCGCTGGCTATGGCTACACCTTC. It is translated as CASRYTGGAGYGYTF.

The rearrangement uses TRBV4-3 and TRBJ2-3; no clear D. Per germline, CDR1 LGHNA and CDR2 YSLEER. V dropped 0 bases and J dropped 0 bases, with 13 bases sitting between them. The length of the CDR3 is 17 residues. The CDR3 is CASSQDATTRSTDTQYF. The CDR3 coding sequence is TGCGCCAGCAGCCAAGATGCAACTACCCGTAGCACAGATACGCAGTATTTT.

This clonotype has just a few counts. The chain joins TRBV4-1 to TRBJ2-3; 9 bases fit TRBD1. V dropped 3 bases and J dropped 5; count of bases not matched to a gene: 6. The length of the CDR3 is 15 residues. The germline CDR1 and CDR2 sequences are MGHRA and YSYEKL. In nucleotides, the CDR3 is TGCGCCAGCAGCCAGAGGGACAGGGCGCAAGATACGCAGTATTTT. It yields the protein CASSQRDRAQDTQYF.

The chain joins TRBV7-8 to TRBJ2-2; 12 positions agree with TRBD2. In germline, CDR1 is SGHVS, CDR2 FQNEAQ. V lost 6 bases, J lost 7 bases, and 9 bases stayed unmatched. The CDR3 is 16 amino acids. For the CDR3, the DNA is TGTGCCAGCAGACGTCCTAGCGGGAGGGCCCTCGGGGAGCTGTTTTTT. This translates into CASRRPSGRALGELFF.

The chain carries TRBV28 and TRBJ2-5, with 9 nucleotides matching TRBD1. V lost 6 bases and J lost 3; bases outside the gene matches: 14. The CDR3 spans 17 residues. Germline loops: CDR1 MDHEN, CDR2 SYDVKM. The CDR3 is CASRPGTGRVREETQYF. The CDR3 region has the DNA TGTGCCAGCAGACCCGGGACAGGGAGGGTCAGGGAAGAGACCCAGTACTTC. Using reference TRBV28 and TRBJ2-5 for the parts outside the CDR3, the full variable domain is DVKVTQSSRYLVKRTGEKVFLECVQDMDHENMFWYRQDPGLGLRLIYFSYDVKMKEKGDIPEGYSVSREKKERFSLILESASTNQTSMYLCASRPGTGRVREETQYFGPGTRLLVL.

This clonotype was detected many times. The chain has TRBV7-8 and TRBJ1-2; 8 nucleotides align to TRBD1. The CDR3 covers 16 residues. Germline CDR1 SGHVS, CDR2 FQNEAQ. The V gene end was trimmed by 1 base and the J gene end by 3 bases; junction bases not matched to a gene: 7. The CDR3 nucleotides read TGTGCCAGCAGCTTAGACCGGGACAGGACACACTATGGCTACACCTTC. Protein: CASSLDRDRTHYGYTF.

This CDR3 reads CSVENSEREDYNEQFF. In nucleotides, the CDR3 is TGCAGCGTTGAAAATAGTGAGCGGGAGGATTACAATGAGCAGTTCTTC. This chain uses TRBV29-1 with TRBJ2-1, with TRBD2 identical over 9 bases. This CDR3 is built from 16 residues. Germline loops: CDR1 SQVTM, CDR2 ANQGSEA. Trimming removed 2 bases from V and 4 bases from J; junction bases left unmatched: 9.

This clonotype was observed a handful of times. The chain has TRBV27 and TRBJ1-1; D is possibly TRBD1 (5 bases). This CDR3 has 15 amino acids. Trimming took 1 base from V and 3 from J, leaving 12 bases between them. In germline, CDR1 is MNHEY, CDR2 SMNVEV (reference sequence). CDR3: CASSLLRGADTEAFF. The CDR3 DNA sequence: TGTGCCAGCAGTTTATTGCGCGGGGCTGACACTGAAGCTTTCTTT.

This clonotype was seen more than once but under ten times. J is TRBJ1-2 and V is TRBV18; D is uncertain. Trimming took 6 bases from V and 1 from J, leaving 9 bases between them. The CDR3 length is 13 residues. The germline gives CDR1 KGHSH, CDR2 LQKENI. In nucleotides, the CDR3 is TGTGCCAGCTCCTTCCGGCATAACTATGGCTACACCTTC. Translating gives CASSFRHNYGYTF. Looking up the rest from reference TRBV18 and TRBJ1-2 gives the full variable domain: NAGVMQNPRHLVRRRGQEARLRCSPMKGHSHVYWYRQLPEEGLKFMVYLQKENIIDESGMPKERFSAEFPKEGPSILRIQQVVRGDSAAYFCASSFRHNYGYTFGSGTRLTVV.

V gene TRBV20-1 combines with J gene TRBJ2-1; D unclear. V gave up 1 base and J gave up 5 bases, with 15 bases separating them. This CDR3 is built from 15 residues. CDR1 and CDR2 from the germline V gene are DFQATT and SNEGSKA (reference sequence). CDR3 DNA: TGCAGTGCTAGAGTTGGTGTATTGGCAAACAATGAGCAGTTCTTC. Amino acids: CSARVGVLANNEQFF.

V usage is TRBV11-3 and J usage is TRBJ2-7; the match to TRBD1 covers 10 bases. CDR3 length: 14 residues. CDR1 and CDR2 from the germline V gene are SGHNT and YENEEA. V shed 4 bases, J shed 2 bases, and the junction held 2 bases outside the gene matches. The CDR3 DNA follows: TGTGCCAGCAGCTCCGGGACAGGGGCCTACGAGCAGTACTTC. Translation gives CASSSGTGAYEQYF.

This clonotype was counted ten times or more. The chain has TRBV2 and TRBJ2-3; D not resolved. CDR1 is SNHLY and CDR2 is FYNNEI in the germline V gene. V was clipped by 5 bases and J by 4 bases, with 4 bases between them. The CDR3 has 11 residues. CDR3 DNA sequence: TGTGCCAGCAGTAGACCAGATACGCAGTATTTT. The encoded protein is CASSRPDTQYF.

Here the CDR3 reads CASSNPRTSGFSYNEQFF. The CDR3 DNA reads as TGTGCCAGTTCAAACCCCCGGACTAGCGGGTTTTCCTACAATGAGCAGTTCTTC. The chain joins TRBV19 to TRBJ2-1; 11 positions agree with TRBD2. Germline CDR1 is LNHDA and CDR2 is SQIVND (reference sequence). The ends lost 8 bases at V and 1 base at J; junction bases unmatched: 13. CDR3 size: 18 residues.

This clonotype was observed a handful of times. This sequence joins TRBV5-4 and TRBJ2-1, with 10 positions matching TRBD2. The V gene's germline CDR1 is SGHNT and CDR2 YYREEE (reference sequence). J lost 5 bases, V lost 4 bases, and 3 bases had no gene match. The CDR3 is made up of 14 amino acids. Here the CDR3 reads CASSRTSGNNEQFF. CDR3 in DNA: TGTGCCAGCAGCCGGACTAGCGGAAACAATGAGCAGTTCTTC.

The table lists this clonotype with a few counts. This chain connects TRBV10-3 to TRBJ2-2; D tentatively reads TRBD1 or TRBD2 (5 bases each). V lost 10 bases, J lost 2 bases, and 8 bases lay in between. Germline CDR1 ENHRY, CDR2 SYGVKD. The CDR3 is made up of 12 amino acids. CDR3 sequence reads: CATRDNTGELFF. In nucleotides, the CDR3 is TGTGCCACCCGGGACAACACCGGGGAGCTGTTTTTT.

This clonotype was seen only a few times. V and J are TRBV7-9 and TRBJ2-3, with 7 bases matching TRBD1. Per the germline V gene, CDR1 is SEHNR and CDR2 is FQNEAQ (reference sequence). With V trimmed by 7 bases and J by 4 bases, 8 bases remained unmatched. The CDR3 spans 14 residues. CDR3 loop: CASTPWGQSDTQYF. The CDR3 DNA reads as TGTGCCAGCACCCCGTGGGGACAGTCAGATACGCAGTATTTT.

A few counts support this clonotype. The chain carries TRBV15 and TRBJ2-7; either TRBD1 or TRBD2 may fit D (5 bases each). CDR3 length: 15 residues. V lost 1 base and J lost 3, with 13 bases in between. Germline CDR1 reads LNHNV; CDR2 reads YYDKDF (reference sequence). This chain's CDR3 is CATSRGGQGNYEQYF. The CDR3 nucleotides read TGTGCCACCAGCAGAGGAGGGCAGGGAAACTACGAGCAGTACTTC.

This clonotype was seen only a few times. The chain links TRBV5-1 to TRBJ2-7, with D possibly matching TRBD1 (6 bases). CDR3 size: 15 residues. V was shortened by 0 bases and J by 4 bases, with 14 bases between the two germline ends. Germline V gene data show CDR1 as SGHRS and CDR2 as YFSETQ. The CDR3 sequence is CASSLVSGQNYEQYF. CDR3 coding DNA: TGCGCCAGCAGCTTGGTGAGCGGACAGAATTACGAGCAGTACTTC.

This clonotype was seen more than once but under ten times. The V call is TRBV7-6, the J call TRBJ2-7; TRBD1 or TRBD2 may be the D gene (5 bases each). Trimming shortened V by 1 base and J by 0 bases, and 10 bases separated the two germline ends. Germline CDR1 and CDR2: SGHVS and FNYEAQ. The length of the CDR3 is 15 residues. CDR3 sequence reads: CASSLGDPVSYEQYF. In DNA, the CDR3 is TGTGCCAGCAGCTTAGGGGACCCAGTCTCCTACGAGCAGTACTTC.

The rearrangement joins TRBV7-8 to TRBJ1-3, with D unresolved. The germline V gene has CDR1 SGHVS and CDR2 FQNEAQ. The CDR3 is 16 residues long. V shed 4 bases and J shed 2 bases, with 15 bases lying between them. CDR3 coding DNA: TGTGCCAGCAGCTCGACCTTATTTTCCGCTGGAAACACCATATATTTT. Its protein is CASSSTLFSAGNTIYF.

The rearrangement links TRBV28 to TRBJ1-6; D uncertain. Germline V lookup: CDR1 MDHEN, CDR2 SYDVKM. V gave up 4 bases and J gave up 1 base, with 8 bases separating them. The CDR3 covers 15 residues. The CDR3 here is CASSSYKSYNSPLHF. The CDR3 region has the DNA TGTGCCAGCAGTTCCTACAAGTCCTATAATTCACCCCTCCACTTT.

This clonotype was counted a few times. This chain uses TRBV19 with TRBJ1-6, with a weak D call TRBD1 (5 bases). V was shortened by 6 bases and J by 9 bases, with 9 bases between the two germline ends. CDR1 and CDR2 (germline): LNHDA, SQIVND (reference sequence). This CDR3 has 12 amino acids. The CDR3 DNA reads TGTGCCAGTAGAGGGACGGCTTCACCCCTCCACTTT. Translation: CASRGTASPLHF.